Detailed here is one TCR beta chain. The antigen remains unidentified. This entry belongs to a study of lymphopenia after photon versus proton radiotherapy. Findings and limits, study-wide: Under photons, naive T cells and diversity fell while effector/memory populations rose. Better survival with proton therapy was suggested as possible, not demonstrated. Post-nadir diversity loss with photons came from oligoclonal expansion, particularly CD8+ Temra cells. In patients who died, overall survival fell as post-nadir TCR diversity dropped more.

Assay used: immunoSEQ multiplex PCR; TCRdb lists only in-frame clones, some missing. The sample lists around 29,000 clones; around nine tenths were seen once. The germline V gene has CDR1 LNHDA and CDR2 SQIVND (reference sequence). Between the trimmed V and J ends, which lost 5 bases and 3 bases, there was a span of 14 bases. The CDR3 totals 14 residues. This clonotype was obtained from a woman aged 60-70 years with cholangiocarcinoma. Some clones in this sample may be carry-over from other donors' samples. The specimen comprised peripheral blood, sampled from a patient treated with proton-based radiotherapy. This sequence joins TRBV19 and TRBJ2-7, with a possible D match to TRBD1 (6 bases). The CDR3 protein is CASSFPGQLYEQYF. Here the CDR3 DNA reads TGTGCCAGTAGTTTTCCCGGACAGCTCTACGAGCAGTACTTC.